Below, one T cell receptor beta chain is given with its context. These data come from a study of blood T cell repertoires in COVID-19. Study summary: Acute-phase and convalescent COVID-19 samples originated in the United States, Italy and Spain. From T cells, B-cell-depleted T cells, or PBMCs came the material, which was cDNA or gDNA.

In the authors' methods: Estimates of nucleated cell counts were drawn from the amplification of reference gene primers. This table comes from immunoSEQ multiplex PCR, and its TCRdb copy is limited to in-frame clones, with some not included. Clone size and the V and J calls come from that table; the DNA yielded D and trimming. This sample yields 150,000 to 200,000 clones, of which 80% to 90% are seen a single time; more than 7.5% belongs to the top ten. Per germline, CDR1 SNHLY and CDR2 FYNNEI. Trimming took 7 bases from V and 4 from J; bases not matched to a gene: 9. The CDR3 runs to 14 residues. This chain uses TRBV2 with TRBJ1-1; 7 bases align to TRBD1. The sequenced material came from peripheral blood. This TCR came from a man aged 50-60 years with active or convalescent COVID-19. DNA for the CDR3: TGTGCCAGCAACCCACAGGGGTTGGGCACTGAAGCTTTCTTT. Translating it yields CASNPQGLGTEAFF.